The 22 T cell receptor beta chains reported below all come from one sample, sequenced in a study of cytomegalovirus exposure and HLA in healthy donors. PCR was performed using 60 Vbeta and 13 Jbeta primers. Clones were read by immunoSEQ multiplex PCR, and TCRdb kept only the in-frame ones, dropping some. The table lists about 140,000 clones, roughly 76% of them singletons, with roughly 1.6% in the top ten. The sequenced sample consisted of PBMCs. The receptors originated from a female donor in good health and CMV-seronegative.

The gene calls are TRBV5-1 and TRBJ2-3, with D possibly being TRBD2 (5 bases). The CDR3 is made up of 14 amino acids. Trimming removed 4 bases at V and 4 bases at J, with 13 bases between. Germline lookup yields CDR1 SGHRS and CDR2 YFSETQ. CDR3 sequence: CASSKTSEADTQYF. CDR3 coding DNA: TGCGCCAGCAGCAAAACTTCGGAGGCAGATACGCAGTATTTT.

This chain links TRBV27 with TRBJ2-5; 9 nucleotides agree with TRBD2. In germline, CDR1 is MNHEY, CDR2 SMNVEV (reference sequence). Trimming removed 6 bases from V and 4 bases from J; junction bases left unmatched: 6. The CDR3 totals 14 residues. CDR3 DNA: TGTGCCAGCAGAGGCGGGAGGGCCGCAGAGACCCAGTACTTC. This encodes CASRGGRAAETQYF.

This chain uses TRBV5-1 with TRBJ2-2; 9 positions agree with TRBD2. CDR3 size: 16 residues. J lost 5 bases, V lost 0 bases, and 5 bases had no gene match. Germline-derived CDR1 and CDR2 are SGHRS and YFSETQ. CDR3 DNA: TGCGCCAGCAGCTTGGAACTAGCGGGTAGAACCGGGGAGCTGTTTTTT. Its translation: CASSLELAGRTGELFF.

The chain joins TRBV27 to TRBJ2-5; 9 nucleotides align to TRBD2. J gave up 0 bases and V 3 bases, and 5 bases lay outside the gene matches. Germline V gene sequence: CDR1 MNHEY, CDR2 SMNVEV (reference sequence). This CDR3 region has 16 residues. The CDR3 loop is CASSFRLAGNQETQYF. The DNA of the CDR3 is TGTGCCAGCAGTTTTCGGCTAGCGGGGAACCAAGAGACCCAGTACTTC.

The chain recombines TRBV7-2 with TRBJ1-1; 7 bases match TRBD1. The CDR3 extends over 14 amino acids. The trim removed 3 bases at V and 4 bases at J, leaving 5 bases unmatched. The V gene's germline CDR1 is SGHTA and CDR2 FQGNSA. CDR3 loop: CASSLTGMGTEAFF. The CDR3 DNA sequence: TGTGCCAGCAGCTTGACAGGGATGGGCACTGAAGCTTTCTTT. Using reference TRBV7-2 and TRBJ1-1 for the parts outside the CDR3, the full variable domain is GAGVSQSPSNKVTEKGKDVELRCDPISGHTALYWYRQSLGQGLEFLIYFQGNSAPDKSGLPSDRFSAERTGGSVSTLTIQRTQQEDSAVYLCASSLTGMGTEAFFGQGTRLTVV.

The chain links TRBV6-6 to TRBJ1-1, with D unresolved. This CDR3 comprises 14 residues. The germline V gene encodes CDR1 MNHNY and CDR2 SVGAGI (reference sequence). V gave up 0 bases and J gave up 4 bases, with 9 bases separating them. CDR3 DNA: TGTGCCAGCAGTTACTCCGGGGTGACCACTGAAGCTTTCTTT. Encoded protein: CASSYSGVTTEAFF.

V usage is TRBV6-5 and J usage is TRBJ1-5; weak D call: TRBD1 (6 bases). There are 13 residues in the CDR3. Germline V gene lookup returns CDR1 MNHEY and CDR2 SVGAGI. V lost 8 bases and J 4 bases, leaving 12 bases between the germline ends. Here the CDR3 reads CASRGQTNQPQHF. The CDR3 region has the DNA TGTGCCAGCCGAGGACAGACGAATCAGCCCCAGCATTTT.

The chain has TRBV28 and TRBJ2-1; 11 nucleotides align to TRBD1. Germline V gives CDR1 MDHEN, CDR2 SYDVKM. V lost 8 bases and J lost 1; bases outside the gene matches: 13. The CDR3 consists of 18 residues. DNA of the CDR3: TGTGCCAGCCCTCCCCGGACAGGGGGCTTCAGTTCCTACAATGAGCAGTTCTTC. Amino acids: CASPPRTGGFSSYNEQFF.

The chain is built from TRBV27 and TRBJ2-7; D possibly corresponds to TRBD2 (6 bases). In germline, CDR1 is MNHEY, CDR2 SMNVEV (reference sequence). V was clipped by 6 bases and J by 2 bases, with 14 bases between them. The CDR3 spans 14 residues. The CDR3 DNA reads as TGTGCCAGCAGCCGCCTGGGACTCGCCTACGAGCAGTACTTC. This encodes CASSRLGLAYEQYF.

The rearrangement joins TRBV28 to TRBJ1-5; TRBD1 aligns across 7 bases. Germline CDR1 MDHEN, CDR2 SYDVKM. Trimming took 8 bases from V and 1 from J; bases not matched to a gene: 11. This CDR3 has 16 residues. The CDR3 spells CASLDPDRLSNQPQHF. In nucleotides, the CDR3 is TGTGCCAGCCTAGATCCGGACAGGCTGAGCAATCAGCCCCAGCATTTT.

This sequence joins TRBV29-1 and TRBJ1-6; D is ambiguous. V dropped 8 bases and J dropped 13 bases, with 12 bases sitting between them. The CDR3 totals 10 residues. The V gene's germline CDR1 is SQVTM and CDR2 ANQGSEA. Here the CDR3 DNA reads TGCAGCCACGTGTGGGAGCCCCTCCACTTT. Translated, it gives CSHVWEPLHF.

V usage is TRBV9 and J usage is TRBJ2-3; perhaps TRBD2 as D (6 bases). Germline CDR1 is SGDLS and CDR2 is YYNGEE. V was pared by 4 bases and J by 5 bases, with 14 bases between. This CDR3 contains 14 residues. The CDR3 region is CASSSPSGLDTQYF. CDR3 nucleotide sequence: TGTGCCAGCAGCTCCCCGAGCGGGTTAGATACGCAGTATTTT. Complete variable domain (other parts from reference TRBV9 and TRBJ2-3): DSGVTQTPKHLITATGQRVTLRCSPRSGDLSVYWYQQSLDQGLQFLIQYYNGEERAKGNILERFSAQQFPDLHSELNLSSLELGDSALYFCASSSPSGLDTQYFGPGTRLTVL.

The CDR3 reads CASSFLATTDTQYF. The CDR3 nucleotides are TGCGCCAGCAGCTTTCTAGCTACCACAGATACGCAGTATTTT. The chain uses TRBV5-1 and TRBJ2-3; maybe TRBD2 (5 bases). In germline, CDR1 is SGHRS, CDR2 YFSETQ. V dropped 2 bases and J dropped 2 bases, with 9 bases sitting between them. The CDR3 sequence is 14 residues long. Using reference TRBV5-1 and TRBJ2-3 for the parts outside the CDR3, the full variable domain is KAGVTQTPRYLIKTRGQQVTLSCSPISGHRSVSWYQQTPGQGLQFLFEYFSETQRNKGNFPGRFSGRQFSNSRSEMNVSTLELGDSALYLCASSFLATTDTQYFGPGTRLTVL.

The genes are TRBV6-1 and TRBJ2-2; 8 bases match TRBD1. This CDR3 contains 15 residues. V was clipped by 6 bases and J by 1 base; unmatched bases: 4. Germline CDR1 reads MNHNS; CDR2 reads SASEGT. The chain's CDR3 is CASSRGQGNTGELFF. The CDR3 DNA is TGTGCCAGCAGCCGAGGACAGGGGAACACCGGGGAGCTGTTTTTT.

The rearrangement links TRBV5-1 to TRBJ2-5, with TRBD1 as a possible D gene (6 bases). The J call may not be correct, given that the DNA end is closer to TRBJ2-7. This CDR3 region has 17 residues. The germline CDR1 and CDR2 sequences are SGHRS and YFSETQ. The CDR3 DNA follows: TGCGCCAGCAGCTTGTCCCCTTTTACAGGGACCAGCTACGAGCAGTACTTC. Translated, it gives CASSLSPFTGTSYEQYF.

This chain links TRBV9 with TRBJ2-5; D is perhaps TRBD2 (5 bases). CDR1 is SGDLS, CDR2 YYNGEE, per germline. V was shortened by 0 bases and J by 1 base, with 7 bases between the two germline ends. CDR3 size: 14 residues. The CDR3 nucleotides are TGTGCCAGCAGCGTAGGAGGACTCCAAGAGACCCAGTACTTC. It codes for CASSVGGLQETQYF.

V is TRBV7-9 and J is TRBJ2-3, with TRBD2 as a possible D gene (5 bases). The CDR3 consists of 14 residues. V gave up 6 bases and J gave up 1 base, with 11 bases separating them. CDR1 and CDR2 (germline): SEHNR, FQNEAQ (reference sequence). CDR3 region: CASRRVRGTDTQYF. The CDR3 DNA is TGTGCCAGCAGGAGGGTGCGGGGCACAGATACGCAGTATTTT.

With respect to this clone: Within the sample, other DNA sequences also encode this same CDR3. The rearrangement joins TRBV19 to TRBJ2-3; TRBD2 is a possible D gene (6 bases). Between the trimmed V and J ends, which lost 9 bases and 1 base, there was a span of 11 bases. Germline V gene data show CDR1 as LNHDA and CDR2 as SQIVND (reference sequence). This CDR3 has 13 residues. CDR3 bases: TGTGCCAGCTCAACGGGGGGCACAGATACGCAGTATTTT. It yields the protein CASSTGGTDTQYF.

This clone was seen once. The V and J genes are TRBV19 and TRBJ2-1, with TRBD2 as a possible D gene (7 bases). The CDR3 loop spans 16 amino acids. V shed 3 bases and J shed 9 bases, with 21 bases lying between them. Germline values: CDR1 LNHDA, CDR2 SQIVND (reference sequence). DNA for the CDR3: TGTGCCAGTAGTATCTATGGCGGGGGCCGTTACGGTGAGCAGTTCTTC. Encoded protein: CASSIYGGGRYGEQFF.

The CDR3 sequence is CASSPGQGSYNEQFF. For the CDR3, the DNA is TGCGCCAGCAGCCCAGGACAGGGCTCCTACAATGAGCAGTTCTTC. V and J are TRBV5-1 and TRBJ2-1; 8 bases map to TRBD1. With 4 bases clipped from V and 0 bases from J, the junction kept 3 bases outside the gene matches. Looked up from germline, CDR1 is SGHRS and CDR2 is YFSETQ. This CDR3 spans 15 amino acids.

This clone was recorded a few times. V is TRBV29-1 and J is TRBJ1-2; no firm D call. The CDR3 has 12 residues. V was trimmed by 5 bases and J by 6 bases, leaving 13 bases between them. In germline, CDR1 is SQVTM, CDR2 ANQGSEA. The DNA for the CDR3 is TGCAGCGTTCGCCCTGGGCGGGATGGCTACACCTTC. Translation gives CSVRPGRDGYTF.

The V gene is TRBV7-8, the J gene TRBJ2-2; TRBD2 aligns across 8 bases. V lost 10 bases and J lost 2; bases outside the gene matches: 6. The CDR3 runs to 14 residues. Germline loops: CDR1 SGHVS, CDR2 FQNEAQ. The CDR3 region is CATHSGSNTGELFF. The CDR3 bases are TGTGCCACCCACAGCGGGAGTAACACCGGGGAGCTGTTTTTT.